These 12 T cell receptor beta chains were all obtained from the same sample, sequenced in a study of T cells in Graves' hyperthyroidism and ophthalmopathy. RNA transcripts gave rise to amplified TCR beta CDR3 regions. Carried out on the TCR CDR3, a first-round RT-PCR used the HTBI primer set. TCRdb ran MiXCR on the multiplex PCR reads and lists one entry per CDR3 protein. The profile shows under 250,000 distinct CDR3 sequences, about a sixth of them singletons. Source material: blood. The receptors shown here come from a woman aged 45-59 years with Graves' hyperthyroidism.

In its sample, this clonotype was seen many times. The J gene is TRBJ2-7, the V gene TRBV4-1; D may correspond to TRBD1 or TRBD2 (7 bases each). This CDR3 has 16 amino acids. Trimming took off 5 bases at V and 3 bases at J, with 20 bases between the two ends. CDR1 and CDR2 (germline): MGHRA, YSYEKL. The CDR3 nucleotides are TGCGCCAGCAGCTTACAGTCGGCAGGGGGGGACTACGAGCAGTACTTC. This encodes CASSLQSAGGDYEQYF.

This clonotype has a handful of counts. The J gene is TRBJ2-4, the V gene TRBV4-1; D unresolved. V lost 4 bases and J lost 3, with 16 bases in between. The CDR3 length is 16 residues. In germline, CDR1 is MGHRA, CDR2 YSYEKL. CDR3 nucleotides: TGCGCCAGCAGCCCGGGCCGCGCAGTTGGCAAAAACATTCAGTACTTC. Translation gives CASSPGRAVGKNIQYF.

This clonotype was recorded many times. V gene TRBV20-1 combines with J gene TRBJ2-3; 10 bases align to TRBD2. The J segment lost 6 bases and the V segment lost 6 bases, leaving 15 bases of the junction unmatched. This CDR3 region has 16 residues. From germline, CDR1 is DFQATT and CDR2 SNEGSKA (reference sequence). DNA of the CDR3: TGCAGTGCCCACCCCCTAGCGGGAGCGCTTTGGGATACGCAGTATTTT. This codes for CSAHPLAGALWDTQYF.

The rearrangement uses TRBV2 and TRBJ2-5, with D perhaps TRBD1 or TRBD2 (5 bases each). CDR3 length: 12 amino acids. The V end was cut by 9 bases, the J end by 2 bases, with 10 bases between. CDR1 and CDR2 from the germline V gene are SNHLY and FYNNEI. The CDR3 DNA follows: TGTGCCAGTGGGGGTAATCAAGAGACCCAGTACTTC. Its translation: CASGGNQETQYF.

This chain uses TRBV24-1 with TRBJ2-6; D may be TRBD1 or TRBD2 (5 bases each). This CDR3 spans 14 amino acids. CDR1 KGHDR and CDR2 SFDVKD come from the germline V gene. The V end lost 5 bases, the J end lost 4 bases, and 8 bases lay between the germline ends. The CDR3 is CATSVGVGANVLTF. The CDR3 DNA follows: TGTGCCACCAGTGTGGGGGTAGGGGCCAACGTCCTGACTTTC.

This clonotype has at least ten counts. The rearrangement joins TRBV6-1 to TRBJ2-3; 12 bases match TRBD2. V shed 6 bases, J shed 3 bases, and the junction held 4 bases outside the gene matches. The CDR3 extends over 15 amino acids. Germline V gene sequence: CDR1 MNHNS, CDR2 SASEGT. The CDR3 reads CASRPTSGRTDTQYF. The CDR3, as DNA: TGTGCCAGCAGACCAACTAGCGGGAGGACAGATACGCAGTATTTT.

The chain employs TRBV12-3 or TRBV12-4 and TRBJ1-6; D is ambiguous. With 5 bases removed from V and 10 bases from J, the gap between germline ends came to 12 bases. The CDR3 consists of 13 residues. This chain's CDR3 is CASSESLGSPLHF. The CDR3 DNA is TGTGCCAGCAGTGAGTCTCTGGGGTCACCCCTCCACTTT.

This clonotype was observed at least ten times. V usage is TRBV2 and J usage is TRBJ1-1, with 7 positions matching TRBD1. This CDR3 comprises 15 residues. Germline V CDR1 and CDR2: SNHLY, FYNNEI. Trimming cost V 5 bases and J 0 bases; bases outside gene matches: 6. The CDR3 DNA sequence: TGTGCCAGCAGTAAGGACAGGCTGTTGAACACTGAAGCTTTCTTT. Its translation: CASSKDRLLNTEAFF.

This clonotype was observed a few times. This chain joins TRBV2 and TRBJ2-2; D might be TRBD1 (5 bases). Per germline, CDR1 SNHLY and CDR2 FYNNEI. The CDR3 runs 14 residues. The V end was cut by 8 bases, the J end by 0 bases, with 10 bases between. The DNA for the CDR3 is TGTGCCAGCGCCAGGGCCCCGAACACCGGGGAGCTGTTTTTT. This translates into CASARAPNTGELFF.

This clonotype was seen at least ten times. The chain uses TRBV11-3 and TRBJ1-2, with D possibly being TRBD1 (5 bases). CDR1 and CDR2 (germline): SGHNT, YENEEA. The CDR3 is made up of 13 amino acids. V shed 6 bases and J shed 7 bases, with 15 bases lying between them. The CDR3: CASSLPGGGGYTF. The CDR3 DNA follows: TGTGCCAGCAGTCTTCCTGGTGGGGGTGGCTACACCTTC.

This clonotype was seen ten or more times. This chain links TRBV30 with TRBJ1-2; D gene ambiguous. Deletions cut 5 bases from V and 2 bases from J, with 9 bases between. Per germline, CDR1 GTSNPN and CDR2 SVGIG (reference sequence). The CDR3 runs 12 residues. In nucleotides, the CDR3 is TGTGCCTGGCAACCCGGGAACTATGGCTACACCTTC. This sequence encodes CAWQPGNYGYTF.

V gene TRBV4-1 combines with J gene TRBJ2-7; 11 bases are shared with TRBD1. Germline CDR1 and CDR2: MGHRA and YSYEKL. CDR3 length: 14 residues. V gave up 5 bases and J gave up 2 bases; unmatched junction bases: 2. The CDR3 spells CASSGQGAPYEQYF. The CDR3 region has the DNA TGCGCCAGCAGCGGACAGGGGGCCCCCTACGAGCAGTACTTC.